The clone carrying this TCR beta chain was recorded at least ten times. What it binds is unknown. This record belongs to a study of T cells after yellow fever vaccination. At the level of the study: SMART-Seq v4 Ultra Low Input prepared libraries from low-cell fractions. Study outcomes and limitations: Subsequent booster samples again held most clones from primary vaccination (more than 95% CD4, nearly 90% CD8).

V lost 2 bases to trimming and J lost 2 bases, with 10 bases between them. This CDR3 has 14 residues. Germline CDR1 MGHRA, CDR2 YSYEKL. Using its own MiXCR run on the 5' RACE reads, TCRdb lists one record per CDR3 protein. The sample yields roughly 79,000 distinct CDR3 sequences, approximately 7.3% seen once. This specimen consisted of CD8+ T cells sorted from PBMCs, obtained 9 to 11 days after the first yellow fever vaccination. The sequence was obtained from a man aged 18 to 29 who received the YFV17D yellow fever vaccine. This chain links TRBV4-1 with TRBJ2-7, with unresolved D. The CDR3 DNA reads TGCGCCAGCAGCCAAATGGGGTTTCCCTACGAGCAGTACTTC. Translation gives CASSQMGFPYEQYF.